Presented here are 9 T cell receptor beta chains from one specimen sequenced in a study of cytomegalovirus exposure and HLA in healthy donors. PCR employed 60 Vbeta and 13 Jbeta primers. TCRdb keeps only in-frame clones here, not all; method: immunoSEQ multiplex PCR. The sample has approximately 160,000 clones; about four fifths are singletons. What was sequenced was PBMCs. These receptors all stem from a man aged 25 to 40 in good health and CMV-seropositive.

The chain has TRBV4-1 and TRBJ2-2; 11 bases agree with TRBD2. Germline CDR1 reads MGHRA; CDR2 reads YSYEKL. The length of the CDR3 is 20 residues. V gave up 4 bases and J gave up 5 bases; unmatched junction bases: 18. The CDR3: CASSPRGGPGTSGATGELFF. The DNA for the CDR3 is TGCGCCAGCAGCCCGCGGGGGGGCCCCGGGACTAGCGGAGCTACCGGGGAGCTGTTTTTT.

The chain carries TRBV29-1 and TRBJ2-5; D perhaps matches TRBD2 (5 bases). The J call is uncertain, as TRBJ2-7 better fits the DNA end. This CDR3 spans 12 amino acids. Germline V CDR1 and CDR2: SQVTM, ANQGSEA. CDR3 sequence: CSVVRESYEQYF. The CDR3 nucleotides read TGCAGCGTTGTGAGGGAGTCCTACGAGCAGTACTTC.

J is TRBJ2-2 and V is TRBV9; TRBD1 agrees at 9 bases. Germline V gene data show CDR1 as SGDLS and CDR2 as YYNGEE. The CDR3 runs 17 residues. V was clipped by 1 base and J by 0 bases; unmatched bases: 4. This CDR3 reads CASSVLQGAANTGELFF. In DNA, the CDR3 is TGTGCCAGCAGCGTACTACAGGGGGCAGCGAACACCGGGGAGCTGTTTTTT.

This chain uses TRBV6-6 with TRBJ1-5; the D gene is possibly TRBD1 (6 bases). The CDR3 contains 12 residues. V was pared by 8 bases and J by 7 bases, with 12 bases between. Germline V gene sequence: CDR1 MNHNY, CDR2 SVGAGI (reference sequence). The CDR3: CASGNRVQPQHF. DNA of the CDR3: TGTGCCAGCGGAAACAGGGTCCAGCCCCAGCATTTT.

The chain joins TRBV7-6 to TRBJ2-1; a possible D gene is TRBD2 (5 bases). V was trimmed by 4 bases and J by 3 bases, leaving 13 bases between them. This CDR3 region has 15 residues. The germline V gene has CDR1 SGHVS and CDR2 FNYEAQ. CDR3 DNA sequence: TGTGCCAGCAGCTCAACACTAGGTCGCTACAATGAGCAGTTCTTC. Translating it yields CASSSTLGRYNEQFF.

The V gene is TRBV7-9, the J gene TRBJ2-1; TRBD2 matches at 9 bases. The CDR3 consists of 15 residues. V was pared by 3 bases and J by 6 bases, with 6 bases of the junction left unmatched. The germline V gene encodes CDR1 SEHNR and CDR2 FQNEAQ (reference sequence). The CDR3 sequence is CASSFLIAGANEQFF. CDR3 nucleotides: TGTGCCAGCAGCTTTCTGATAGCGGGGGCCAATGAGCAGTTCTTC.

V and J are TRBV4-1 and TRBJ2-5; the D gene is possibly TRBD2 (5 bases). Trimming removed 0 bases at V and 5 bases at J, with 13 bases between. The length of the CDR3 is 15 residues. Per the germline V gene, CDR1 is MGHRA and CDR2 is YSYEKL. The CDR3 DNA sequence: TGCGCCAGCAGCCAAGAGGGTCTAGCCGGGGAGACCCAGTACTTC. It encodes CASSQEGLAGETQYF.

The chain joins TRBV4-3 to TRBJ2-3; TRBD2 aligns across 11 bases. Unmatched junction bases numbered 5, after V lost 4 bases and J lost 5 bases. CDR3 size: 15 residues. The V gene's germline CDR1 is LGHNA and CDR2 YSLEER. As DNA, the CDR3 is TGCGCCAGCAGCCCCGGGCTAGCGGGGGGAGATACGCAGTATTTT. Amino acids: CASSPGLAGGDTQYF.

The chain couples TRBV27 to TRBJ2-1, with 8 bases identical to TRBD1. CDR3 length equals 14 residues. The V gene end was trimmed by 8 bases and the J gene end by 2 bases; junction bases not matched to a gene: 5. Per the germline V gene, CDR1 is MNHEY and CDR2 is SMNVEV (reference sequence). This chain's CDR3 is CASQTGGAYNEQFF. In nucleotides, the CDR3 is TGTGCCAGCCAAACAGGGGGAGCCTACAATGAGCAGTTCTTC.